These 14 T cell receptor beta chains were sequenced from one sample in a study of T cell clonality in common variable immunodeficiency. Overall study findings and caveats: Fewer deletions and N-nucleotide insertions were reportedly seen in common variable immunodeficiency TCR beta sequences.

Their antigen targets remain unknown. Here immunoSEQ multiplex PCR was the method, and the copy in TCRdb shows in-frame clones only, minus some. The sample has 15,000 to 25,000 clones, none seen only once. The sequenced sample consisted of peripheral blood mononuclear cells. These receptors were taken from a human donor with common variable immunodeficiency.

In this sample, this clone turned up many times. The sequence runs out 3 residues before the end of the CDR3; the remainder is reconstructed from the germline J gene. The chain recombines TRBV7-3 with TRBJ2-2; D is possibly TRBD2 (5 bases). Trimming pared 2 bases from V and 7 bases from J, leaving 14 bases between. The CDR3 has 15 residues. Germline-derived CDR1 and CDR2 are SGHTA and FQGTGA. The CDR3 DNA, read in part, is TGTGCCAGCAGCTTATCAGTCGAGGGTGACGGGGAG. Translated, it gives CASSLSVEGDGE. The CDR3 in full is CASSLSVEGDGELFF.

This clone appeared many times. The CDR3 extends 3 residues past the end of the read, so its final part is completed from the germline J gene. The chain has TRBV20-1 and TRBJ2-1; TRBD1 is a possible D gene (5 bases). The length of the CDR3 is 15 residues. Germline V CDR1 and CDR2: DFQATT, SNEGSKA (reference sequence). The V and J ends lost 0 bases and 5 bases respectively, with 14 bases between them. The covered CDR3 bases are TGCAGTGCTAGAGACCTGGACACAGAGGACAATGAG. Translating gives CSARDLDTEDNE. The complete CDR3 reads CSARDLDTEDNEQFF.

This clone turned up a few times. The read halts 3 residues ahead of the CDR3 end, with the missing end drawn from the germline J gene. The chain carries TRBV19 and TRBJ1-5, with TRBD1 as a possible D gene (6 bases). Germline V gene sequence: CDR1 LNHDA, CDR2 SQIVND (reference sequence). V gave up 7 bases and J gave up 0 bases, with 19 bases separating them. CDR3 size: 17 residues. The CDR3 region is CASKAEAGAYSNQPQHF. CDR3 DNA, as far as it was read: TGTGCCAGTAAAGCGGAGGCAGGGGCGTATAGCAATCAGCCC.

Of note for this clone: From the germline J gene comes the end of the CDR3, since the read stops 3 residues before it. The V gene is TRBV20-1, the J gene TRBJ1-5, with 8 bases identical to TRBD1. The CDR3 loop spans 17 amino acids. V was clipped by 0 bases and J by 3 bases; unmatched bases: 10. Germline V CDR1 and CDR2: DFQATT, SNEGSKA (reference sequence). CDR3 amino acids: CSARDKGQAAFNQPQHF. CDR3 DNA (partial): TGCAGTGCTAGAGATAAGGGACAGGCCGCTTTCAATCAGCCC.

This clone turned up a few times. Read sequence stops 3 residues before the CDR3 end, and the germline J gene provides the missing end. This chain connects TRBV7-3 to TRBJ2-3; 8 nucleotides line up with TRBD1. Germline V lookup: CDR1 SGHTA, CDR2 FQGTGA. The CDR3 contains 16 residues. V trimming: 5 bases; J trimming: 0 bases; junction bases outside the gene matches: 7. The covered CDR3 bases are TGTGCCAGCAGCATGACAGGGGCCGGAAGCACAGATACG. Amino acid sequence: CASSMTGAGSTDT. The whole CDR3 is CASSMTGAGSTDTQYF. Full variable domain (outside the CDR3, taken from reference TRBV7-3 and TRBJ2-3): GAGVSQTPSNKVTEKGKYVELRCDPISGHTALYWYRQSLGQGPEFLIYFQGTGAADDSGLPNDRFFAVRPEGSVSTLKIQRTERGDSAVYLCASSMTGAGSTDTQYFGPGTRLTVL.

The covered CDR3 bases are TGTGCCAGCAGCTCCGGGACAGGACTTAGGGAGACC. Translated: CASSSGTGLRET. The CDR3, in full, reads CASSSGTGLRETQYF. The genes are TRBV5-6 and TRBJ2-5, with 8 positions matching TRBD1. The read ends 3 residues before the CDR3 terminus; that terminus is restored from the germline J gene. The CDR3 is 15 residues long. With V trimmed by 3 bases and J by 5 bases, 9 bases remained unmatched. Germline V lookup: CDR1 SGHDT, CDR2 YYEEEE.

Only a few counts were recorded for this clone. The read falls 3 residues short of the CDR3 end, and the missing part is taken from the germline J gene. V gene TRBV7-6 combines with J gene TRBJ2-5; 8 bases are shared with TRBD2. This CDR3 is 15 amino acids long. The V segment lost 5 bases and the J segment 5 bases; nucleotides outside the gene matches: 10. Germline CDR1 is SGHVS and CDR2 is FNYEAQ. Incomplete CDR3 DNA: TGTGCCAGCAGCGCGAGCGGGAGCGTTGTTGAGACC. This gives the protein CASSASGSVVET. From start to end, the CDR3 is CASSASGSVVETQYF.

CDR3 DNA (partial): TGTGCCAGCACAGGAGGTACAGACAATCAGCCC. This codes for CASTGGTDNQP. In full, the CDR3 reads CASTGGTDNQPQHF. The V gene is TRBV6-2 or TRBV6-3, the J gene TRBJ1-5; D is undetermined. The CDR3 end lies 3 residues beyond the end of the read and is filled in from the germline J gene. The CDR3 spans 14 residues. Germline V gene data show CDR1 as MNHEY and CDR2 as SVGEGT. V shed 7 bases and J shed 3 bases, with 13 bases lying between them.

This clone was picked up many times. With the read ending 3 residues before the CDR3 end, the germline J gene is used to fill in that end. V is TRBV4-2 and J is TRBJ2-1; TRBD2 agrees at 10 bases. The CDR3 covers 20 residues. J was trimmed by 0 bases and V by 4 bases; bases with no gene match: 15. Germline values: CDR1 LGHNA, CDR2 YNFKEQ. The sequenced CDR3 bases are TGTGCCAGCAGCCCCAGGACTAGCGGAGTCTTAGTTGGCTCCTACAATGAG. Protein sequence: CASSPRTSGVLVGSYNE. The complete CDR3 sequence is CASSPRTSGVLVGSYNEQFF.

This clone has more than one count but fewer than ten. The part of the CDR3 DNA that was read is TGTGCCAGCAGCTCTACAGGGCTTGGGTACTATGGC. Protein: CASSSTGLGYYG. The complete CDR3 reads CASSSTGLGYYGYTF. The V and J genes are TRBV7-2 and TRBJ1-2, with a weak D call TRBD1 (6 bases). The CDR3 end lies 3 residues beyond the end of the read and is filled in from the germline J gene. The CDR3 spans 15 residues. The V gene's germline CDR1 is SGHTA and CDR2 FQGNSA. Trimming removed 4 bases at V and 3 bases at J, with 15 bases between.

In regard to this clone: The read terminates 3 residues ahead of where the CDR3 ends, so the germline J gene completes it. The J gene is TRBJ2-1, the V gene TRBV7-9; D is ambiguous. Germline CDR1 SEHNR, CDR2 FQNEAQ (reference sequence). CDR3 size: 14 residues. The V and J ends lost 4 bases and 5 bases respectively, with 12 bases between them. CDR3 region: CASSSNPNNNEQFF. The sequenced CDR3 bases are TGTGCCAGCAGCTCTAATCCCAATAACAATGAG.

CDR3 amino acids: CAWSFFSGDFLHSGNTIYF. The covered CDR3 bases are TGTGCCTGGAGTTTCTTTTCGGGGGATTTTTTACACTCTGGAAACACC. The chain recombines TRBV30 with TRBJ1-3, with D tentatively TRBD1 (5 bases). The read ends 3 residues before the CDR3 terminus; that terminus is restored from the germline J gene. The length of the CDR3 is 19 residues. CDR1 is GTSNPN, CDR2 SVGIG, per germline (reference sequence). V shed 2 bases and J shed 0 bases, with 23 bases lying between them.

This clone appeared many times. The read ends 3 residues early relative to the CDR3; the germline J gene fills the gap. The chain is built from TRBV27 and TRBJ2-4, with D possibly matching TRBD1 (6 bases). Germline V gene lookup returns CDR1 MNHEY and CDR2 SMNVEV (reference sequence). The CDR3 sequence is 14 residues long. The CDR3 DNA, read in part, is TGTGCCAGCTGGTCAATGTTCCCCCCACAGGGT. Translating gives CASWSMFPPQG. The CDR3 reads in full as CASWSMFPPQGQYF.

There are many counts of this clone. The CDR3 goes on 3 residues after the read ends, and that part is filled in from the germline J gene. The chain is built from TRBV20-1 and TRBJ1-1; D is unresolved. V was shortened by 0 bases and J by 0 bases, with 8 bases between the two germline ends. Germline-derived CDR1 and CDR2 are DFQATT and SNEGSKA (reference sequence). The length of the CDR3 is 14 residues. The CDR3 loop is CSARDIQMNTEAFF. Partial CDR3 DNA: TGCAGTGCTAGAGATATACAGATGAACACTGAA.